Listed below are T cell receptor beta chains from one sample, sequenced in a study of CD8+CD57+ T cells in acquired aplastic anemia. In TCRdb, the reads were re-called with MiXCR into one record per CDR3 protein. The table records about 58,000 distinct CDR3 sequences, roughly three fifths of them present only once. Input material: sorted CD4+, CD8+, or CD8+CD57+ T cells (not recorded which) from PBMCs. These receptors all stem from a human donor with aplastic anemia. CDR3s include the opening cysteine and the closing phenylalanine or tryptophan. Fields, in order: J gene, V gene, CDR3 protein.

J gene: TRBJ1-2
V gene: TRBV5-1
CDR3 protein: CASSYDRGRNGYTF

J gene: TRBJ2-7
V gene: TRBV11-2
CDR3 protein: CASSLEDGGVEQYF

J gene: TRBJ1-5
V gene: TRBV25-1
CDR3 protein: CASSVSSHNQPQHF

J gene: TRBJ1-1
V gene: TRBV19
CDR3 protein: CASSTGAGTWAFF

J gene: TRBJ1-6
V gene: TRBV4-1
CDR3 protein: CASSQDYSSPLHF

J gene: TRBJ2-2
V gene: TRBV5-1
CDR3 protein: CASRGSNTGELFF

J gene: TRBJ2-2
V gene: TRBV7-3
CDR3 protein: CASSFWTGSGELFF

J gene: TRBJ2-5
V gene: TRBV7-3
CDR3 protein: CASSLGPGAEETQYF

J gene: TRBJ2-7
V gene: TRBV25-1
CDR3 protein: CASSESLFYEQYF

J gene: TRBJ2-1
V gene: TRBV29-1
CDR3 protein: CSVGQGLAGEEQFF

J gene: TRBJ2-7
V gene: TRBV20-1
CDR3 protein: CSAPTGSYEQYF

J gene: TRBJ2-1
V gene: TRBV7-9
CDR3 protein: CASSPGVNEQFF

J gene: TRBJ2-3
V gene: TRBV10-3
CDR3 protein: CATSDRTSVTDTQYF

J gene: TRBJ1-4
V gene: TRBV5-1
CDR3 protein: CASSIGQGQEKLFF

J gene: TRBJ1-1
V gene: TRBV20-1
CDR3 protein: CSAYAAEAFF

J gene: TRBJ1-5
V gene: TRBV11-3
CDR3 protein: CASSLGGGGNQPQHF

J gene: TRBJ1-2
V gene: TRBV7-2
CDR3 protein: CASSLEAASNYGYTF

J gene: TRBJ1-5
V gene: TRBV7-9
CDR3 protein: CASSLGAGNQPQHF

J gene: TRBJ2-3
V gene: TRBV11-2
CDR3 protein: CASSQGGDTQYF

J gene: TRBJ2-3
V gene: TRBV25-1
CDR3 protein: CASSQGVLFTDTQYF

J gene: TRBJ1-1
V gene: TRBV6-2/TRBV6-3
CDR3 protein: CASSVTSENTEAFF

J gene: TRBJ2-5
V gene: TRBV9
CDR3 protein: CASSVSGLQKEETQYF

J gene: TRBJ2-3
V gene: TRBV25-1
CDR3 protein: CASSASGSEVDTQYF

J gene: TRBJ1-6
V gene: TRBV9
CDR3 protein: CASSGDTSSPLHF

J gene: TRBJ2-7
V gene: TRBV20-1
CDR3 protein: CSADEDRGSLYF

J gene: TRBJ2-7
V gene: TRBV2
CDR3 protein: CASRLGLAGIEYF